A selection of T cell receptor beta chains follows, all from one sample in a study of T cell repertoires in cytomegalovirus infection. MiXCR was run by TCRdb on the reads, yielding one entry per CDR3 protein. Among 310,000 or so distinct CDR3 sequences listed, under 20% were seen once. Sequenced sample: PBMCs. These receptors were obtained from a human donor in good health (CMV status not recorded). Some clones in this sample may be carry-over from other donors' samples. The CDR3 runs from the conserved cysteine through the conserved F or W. The order of the fields is V gene, D gene, clone size, J gene, CDR3 protein, CDR3 DNA. D genes are given only for firm matches. Not all rows give a size; the values are once, few, many and, for expanded clones, a class.

v_gene: TRBV7-2
d_gene: -
abundance: many
j_gene: TRBJ1-5
CDR3aa: CASSLGVEQPQHF
CDR3nt: TGTGCCAGCAGCCTAGGGGTTGAACAGCCCCAGCATTTT

v_gene: TRBV19
d_gene: -
abundance: few
j_gene: TRBJ1-3
CDR3aa: CASIGGRGTISGNTIYF
CDR3nt: TGTGCCAGTATCGGCGGACGGGGGACCATCTCTGGAAACACCATATATTTT

v_gene: TRBV6-2/TRBV6-3
d_gene: TRBD2
abundance: -
j_gene: TRBJ2-7
CDR3aa: CASSYSGAGGTEQYF
CDR3nt: TGTGCCAGCAGTTACTCGGGAGCGGGGGGGACCGAGCAGTACTTC

v_gene: TRBV20-1
d_gene: -
abundance: -
j_gene: TRBJ1-1
CDR3aa: CSASPQTLAEAFF
CDR3nt: TGCAGTGCTAGTCCCCAGACCTTAGCTGAAGCTTTCTTT

v_gene: TRBV25-1
d_gene: -
abundance: many
j_gene: TRBJ1-5
CDR3aa: CASSAPGSEGNQPQHF
CDR3nt: TGTGCCAGCAGTGCCCCGGGATCAGAGGGCAATCAGCCCCAGCATTTT

v_gene: TRBV7-4
d_gene: TRBD2
abundance: -
j_gene: TRBJ2-3
CDR3aa: CASSQPGGGTDTQYF
CDR3nt: TGTGCCAGCAGCCAACCCGGGGGGGGCACAGATACGCAGTATTTT

v_gene: TRBV4-2
d_gene: TRBD1
abundance: few
j_gene: TRBJ1-1
CDR3aa: CASSQESSDRENTEAFF
CDR3nt: TGTGCCAGCAGCCAAGAGAGTTCGGACAGGGAGAATACTGAAGCTTTCTTT

v_gene: TRBV3-1
d_gene: TRBD2
abundance: few
j_gene: TRBJ2-2
CDR3aa: CASSQRGGRELFF
CDR3nt: TGTGCCAGCAGCCAGCGGGGGGGACGGGAGCTGTTTTTT

v_gene: TRBV7-2
d_gene: -
abundance: many
j_gene: TRBJ2-2
CDR3aa: CASSAGGNTGELFF
CDR3nt: TGTGCCAGCAGCGCCGGGGGGAACACCGGGGAGCTGTTTTTT

v_gene: TRBV5-1
d_gene: -
abundance: few
j_gene: TRBJ2-5
CDR3aa: CASSPLPGSQETQYF
CDR3nt: TGCGCCAGCAGCCCCTTACCGGGCAGCCAAGAGACCCAGTACTTC

v_gene: TRBV6-1
d_gene: -
abundance: few
j_gene: TRBJ1-5
CDR3aa: CASSRRDGNQPQHF
CDR3nt: TGTGCCAGCAGTCGCAGGGACGGGAATCAGCCCCAGCATTTT

v_gene: TRBV12-3/TRBV12-4
d_gene: -
abundance: many
j_gene: TRBJ2-7
CDR3aa: CASRLGVSDYEQYF
CDR3nt: TGTGCCAGCAGACTGGGCGTGAGCGACTACGAGCAGTACTTC

v_gene: TRBV7-2
d_gene: -
abundance: many
j_gene: TRBJ2-4
CDR3aa: CASSFSRGVIAKNIQYF
CDR3nt: TGTGCCAGCAGCTTTTCCAGGGGGGTTATAGCCAAAAACATTCAGTACTTC

v_gene: TRBV28
d_gene: -
abundance: -
j_gene: TRBJ1-3
CDR3aa: CASSSGRVGNTIYF
CDR3nt: TGTGCCAGCAGTTCAGGGCGGGTTGGAAACACCATATATTTT

v_gene: TRBV4-1
d_gene: TRBD1
abundance: -
j_gene: TRBJ1-1
CDR3aa: CASSQVLTGRAEAFF
CDR3nt: TGCGCCAGCAGCCAAGTCCTGACAGGGCGCGCTGAAGCTTTCTTT

v_gene: TRBV11-2
d_gene: -
abundance: many
j_gene: TRBJ2-5
CDR3aa: CASSLGLARGETQYF
CDR3nt: TGTGCCAGCAGCTTAGGGTTGGCCCGCGGGGAGACCCAGTACTTC

v_gene: TRBV2
d_gene: -
abundance: -
j_gene: TRBJ1-5
CDR3aa: CASSAEGQPQHF
CDR3nt: TGTGCCAGCTCCGCAGAGGGACAGCCCCAGCATTTT

v_gene: TRBV4-3
d_gene: -
abundance: -
j_gene: TRBJ1-4
CDR3aa: CASSQYFSWTATNEKLFF
CDR3nt: TGCGCCAGCAGCCAATATTTTTCCTGGACGGCAACTAATGAAAAACTGTTTTTT

v_gene: TRBV6-6
d_gene: TRBD1
abundance: few
j_gene: TRBJ1-1
CDR3aa: CASILQGAVTEAFF
CDR3nt: TGTGCCAGCATCTTGCAGGGGGCAGTGACTGAAGCTTTCTTT

v_gene: TRBV5-4
d_gene: -
abundance: -
j_gene: TRBJ2-2
CDR3aa: CASSGVRIGGELFF
CDR3nt: TGTGCCAGCAGCGGAGTGAGGATTGGCGGGGAGCTGTTTTTT

v_gene: TRBV7-9
d_gene: -
abundance: many
j_gene: TRBJ1-2
CDR3aa: CASSPPAPPTGHGYTF
CDR3nt: TGTGCCAGCAGCCCGCCCGCCCCTCCGACGGGGCATGGCTACACCTTC

v_gene: TRBV20-1
d_gene: -
abundance: few
j_gene: TRBJ1-2
CDR3aa: CSARDLGGSGDGYTF
CDR3nt: TGCAGTGCTAGAGATCTTGGGGGTTCGGGCGATGGCTACACCTTC

v_gene: TRBV6-2/TRBV6-3
d_gene: -
abundance: -
j_gene: TRBJ2-2
CDR3aa: CASTSPIYLRAGELFF
CDR3nt: TGTGCCAGCACTAGCCCGATATACCTCCGAGCCGGGGAGCTGTTTTTT

v_gene: TRBV7-2
d_gene: -
abundance: many
j_gene: TRBJ1-4
CDR3aa: CASSFSGSEKLFF
CDR3nt: TGTGCCAGCAGCTTTAGTGGGTCGGAAAAACTGTTTTTT

v_gene: TRBV20-1
d_gene: -
abundance: -
j_gene: TRBJ1-4
CDR3aa: CSARSPTNEKLFF
CDR3nt: TGCAGTGCTAGATCACCAACTAATGAAAAACTGTTTTTT

v_gene: TRBV12-3/TRBV12-4
d_gene: -
abundance: few
j_gene: TRBJ1-6
CDR3aa: CASSLRDQGRSPLHF
CDR3nt: TGTGCCAGCAGCCTCCGGGACCAAGGACGCTCACCCCTCCACTTT

v_gene: TRBV19
d_gene: -
abundance: -
j_gene: TRBJ2-1
CDR3aa: CASSWPGSYNEQFF
CDR3nt: TGTGCCAGTAGTTGGCCAGGCTCCTACAATGAGCAGTTCTTC

v_gene: TRBV14
d_gene: -
abundance: -
j_gene: TRBJ2-5
CDR3aa: CASSQNLGHQETQYF
CDR3nt: TGTGCCAGCAGCCAAAACTTAGGCCACCAAGAGACCCAGTACTTC

v_gene: TRBV10-3
d_gene: TRBD1
abundance: once
j_gene: TRBJ2-1
CDR3aa: CANNRPGQGENEQFF
CDR3nt: TGTGCCAACAATCGCCCGGGACAGGGTGAAAATGAGCAGTTCTTC

v_gene: TRBV7-2
d_gene: -
abundance: many
j_gene: TRBJ2-7
CDR3aa: CASSPFGPYEQYF
CDR3nt: TGTGCCAGCAGCCCCTTCGGGCCATACGAGCAGTACTTC

v_gene: TRBV24-1
d_gene: TRBD1
abundance: few
j_gene: TRBJ2-1
CDR3aa: CATSGDRVHEQFF
CDR3nt: TGTGCCACCAGTGGGGACAGGGTCCATGAGCAGTTCTTC

v_gene: TRBV6-1
d_gene: TRBD1
abundance: many
j_gene: TRBJ2-7
CDR3aa: CASRPTGTGTYEQYF
CDR3nt: TGTGCCAGCAGGCCGACCGGGACAGGGACCTACGAGCAGTACTTC

v_gene: TRBV2
d_gene: -
abundance: few
j_gene: TRBJ2-5
CDR3aa: CASSLGVRETQYF
CDR3nt: TGTGCCAGCAGTTTAGGAGTACGAGAGACCCAGTACTTC

v_gene: TRBV13
d_gene: -
abundance: few
j_gene: TRBJ1-5
CDR3aa: CASSSYQGECNQPQHF
CDR3nt: TGCGCCAGCAGCTCGTACCAAGGGGAATGCAATCAGCCCCAGCATTTT

v_gene: TRBV2
d_gene: TRBD2
abundance: few
j_gene: TRBJ2-3
CDR3aa: CASSLGGEGDTQYF
CDR3nt: TGTGCCAGCAGCCTCGGCGGGGAGGGAGATACGCAGTATTTT

v_gene: TRBV5-4
d_gene: -
abundance: -
j_gene: TRBJ1-6
CDR3aa: CASSLVLEGSPLHF
CDR3nt: TGTGCCAGCAGCTTGGTCCTTGAGGGTTCACCCCTCCACTTT

v_gene: TRBV6-2/TRBV6-3
d_gene: -
abundance: -
j_gene: TRBJ1-2
CDR3aa: CASSYGQAGGRGYTF
CDR3nt: TGTGCCAGCAGTTACGGACAAGCCGGGGGGAGAGGCTACACCTTC

v_gene: TRBV5-6
d_gene: -
abundance: -
j_gene: TRBJ2-3
CDR3aa: CASSFDADTQYF
CDR3nt: TGTGCCAGCAGCTTTGACGCAGATACGCAGTATTTT

v_gene: TRBV10-3
d_gene: -
abundance: -
j_gene: TRBJ1-2
CDR3aa: CATRRGETGGYTF
CDR3nt: TGTGCCACTCGACGTGGGGAGACGGGTGGCTACACCTTC

v_gene: TRBV6-6
d_gene: TRBD2
abundance: few
j_gene: TRBJ2-6
CDR3aa: CASSYFGEGYSGANVLTF
CDR3nt: TGTGCCAGCAGTTACTTCGGGGAGGGATACTCTGGGGCCAACGTCCTGACTTTC

v_gene: TRBV7-8
d_gene: TRBD1
abundance: many
j_gene: TRBJ1-2
CDR3aa: CASSTQGAEGYTF
CDR3nt: TGTGCCAGCAGCACCCAGGGGGCAGAAGGCTACACCTTC

v_gene: TRBV6-8
d_gene: TRBD2
abundance: few
j_gene: TRBJ2-7
CDR3aa: CASTRTGGATYEQYF
CDR3nt: TGTGCCAGCACCCGGACGGGGGGAGCCACCTACGAGCAGTACTTC

v_gene: TRBV7-2
d_gene: -
abundance: many
j_gene: TRBJ1-2
CDR3aa: CASSLGLGVNYGYTF
CDR3nt: TGTGCCAGCAGCTTAGGTCTCGGAGTAAACTATGGCTACACCTTC

v_gene: TRBV7-2
d_gene: TRBD1
abundance: many
j_gene: TRBJ2-1
CDR3aa: CASSTRTGLREQFF
CDR3nt: TGTGCCAGCAGCACTAGGACAGGGCTTCGTGAGCAGTTCTTC

v_gene: TRBV4-2
d_gene: -
abundance: -
j_gene: TRBJ2-2
CDR3aa: CASSQVGANTGELFF
CDR3nt: TGTGCCAGCAGCCAAGTGGGGGCGAACACCGGGGAGCTGTTTTTT

v_gene: TRBV10-3
d_gene: -
abundance: few
j_gene: TRBJ1-2
CDR3aa: CAISGGPDGTDYGYTF
CDR3nt: TGTGCCATCAGTGGTGGCCCCGACGGAACTGACTATGGCTACACCTTC

v_gene: TRBV4-2
d_gene: TRBD1
abundance: few
j_gene: TRBJ1-5
CDR3aa: CASSQGGTGTPYSNQPQHF
CDR3nt: TGTGCCAGCAGCCAAGGCGGGACAGGGACCCCCTATAGCAATCAGCCCCAGCATTTT

v_gene: TRBV5-1
d_gene: -
abundance: few
j_gene: TRBJ2-7
CDR3aa: CASSQHTPYEQYF
CDR3nt: TGCGCCAGCAGCCAGCACACCCCCTACGAGCAGTACTTC

v_gene: TRBV7-2
d_gene: -
abundance: many
j_gene: TRBJ1-3
CDR3aa: CASSLVPGTYGNTIYF
CDR3nt: TGTGCCAGCAGCTTAGTCCCGGGGACTTATGGAAACACCATATATTTT

v_gene: TRBV11-2
d_gene: -
abundance: -
j_gene: TRBJ2-6
CDR3aa: CASSLVPGSGTGANVLTF
CDR3nt: TGTGCCAGCAGCTTAGTGCCAGGTTCCGGTACTGGGGCCAACGTCCTGACTTTC

v_gene: TRBV6-6
d_gene: TRBD2
abundance: many
j_gene: TRBJ2-1
CDR3aa: CASSYSGLAGVYNEQFF
CDR3nt: TGTGCCAGCAGTTACTCGGGACTAGCGGGGGTTTACAATGAGCAGTTCTTC

v_gene: TRBV12-3/TRBV12-4
d_gene: TRBD2
abundance: many
j_gene: TRBJ2-2
CDR3aa: CASSPASGGAYTGELFF
CDR3nt: TGTGCCAGCAGCCCCGCAAGCGGGGGGGCCTACACCGGGGAGCTGTTTTTT